This T cell receptor beta chain was recovered during a study of metastatic and nonmetastatic thyroid tumors (dated by TCRdb to about 2020). A note on the overall study: Repertoires from peripheral blood and from tumor or nodule tissue samples of malignant and benign thyroid patients were compared. The research as a whole found: In both blood and tumor samples, malignant tumors were reported to have significantly higher TCR beta diversity than benign nodules.

This clone was counted at least ten times. Its antigen is not yet known. Base quality data are lacking; no much larger clone is found one base away. The library was produced with PCR. TCRdb records Illumina HiSeq 4000 as the sequencer. High-throughput sequencing was used to profile the TCR beta-chain CDR3 region of every patient. The paper's processing steps were these. CDR3 differences across clinicopathological groups were used to build a classifier for discriminating distant-metastatic papillary thyroid cancer patients. Repertoire diversity was assessed with the Shannon index, and tumor-blood repertoire similarity with the Morisita-Horn index. Clones were called with MiXCR by TCRdb after fastp trimmed the public reads at Q25, and only in-frame beta chains were retained. These V and J calls rely on TCRdb rather than the paper's analysis. This sample gives approximately 37,000 clones in total; over 14% of them show up just once. Together, the top ten hold approximately 18% of the sample.

From its cysteine to its phenylalanine, the CDR3 spans 15 amino acids. This entry keeps only the CDR3 DNA: 45 bases, framed from base 1. V loses 5 bases of germline sequence and J loses 1 base, and the interval between the two ends is 15 bases. The germline V gene sets CDR1 to MDHEN and CDR2 to SYDVKM. No patient had received any treatment before thyroid surgery. Using T-cell receptor beta sequencing, the study looked back at clinical samples from patients collected from the early 2010s to the late 2010s. The chain employs TRBV28 and TRBJ2-7, and the D gene may be TRBD1, 6 bases matching. Sequenced material: blood. This sequence originates from a male donor with papillary thyroid cancer or a benign thyroid nodule (not recorded which). Some clones in this sample may be carry-over from other donors' samples. The bases are TGTGCCAGCAGTCCCGAACAGGGTCGGTCCTACGAGCAGTACTTC. It codes for CASSPEQGRSYEQYF.